This T cell receptor beta chain was sequenced during a study of T-cell memory formation after mild COVID-19. TCRdb re-called the 5' RACE reads with MiXCR, one entry per CDR3 protein. The sample lists approximately 180,000 distinct CDR3 sequences, 16% occurring once. General observations from the study: A balance of CD4 and CD8 characterized clones contracting day 15 to 85, whereas later expanders leaned CD4+.

This clonotype was found a few times. Its target is not known. The specimen was PBMCs or a T cell subset sorted from them (not recorded which). The TCR comes from an adult woman who had mild COVID-19 (a few samples of this study predate the infection). Cell type and time point are not known.

This CDR3 reads CASSFLGGKDNEQFF. CDR3 coding DNA: TGCGCCAGCAGCTTTTTGGGGGGAAAGGACAATGAGCAGTTCTTC. This chain links TRBV5-1 with TRBJ2-1; perhaps TRBD2 as D (6 bases). Trimming cost V 2 bases and J 5 bases, with 14 bases left between them. Per the germline V gene, CDR1 is SGHRS and CDR2 is YFSETQ. The CDR3 consists of 15 residues.